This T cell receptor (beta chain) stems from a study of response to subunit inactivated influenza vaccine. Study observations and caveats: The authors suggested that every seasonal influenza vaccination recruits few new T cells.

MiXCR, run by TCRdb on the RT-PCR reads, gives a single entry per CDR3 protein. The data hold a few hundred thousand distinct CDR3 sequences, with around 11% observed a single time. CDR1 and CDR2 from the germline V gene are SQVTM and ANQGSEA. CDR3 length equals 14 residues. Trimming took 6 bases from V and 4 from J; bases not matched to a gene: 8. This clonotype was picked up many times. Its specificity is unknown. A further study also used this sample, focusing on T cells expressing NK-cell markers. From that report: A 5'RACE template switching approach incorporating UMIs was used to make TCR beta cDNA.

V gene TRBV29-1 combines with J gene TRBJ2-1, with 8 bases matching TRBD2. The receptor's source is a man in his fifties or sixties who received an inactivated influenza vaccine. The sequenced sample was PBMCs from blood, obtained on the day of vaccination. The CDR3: CSVAWTSRYNEQFF. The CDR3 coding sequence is TGCAGCGTAGCATGGACTAGCCGATACAATGAGCAGTTCTTC.